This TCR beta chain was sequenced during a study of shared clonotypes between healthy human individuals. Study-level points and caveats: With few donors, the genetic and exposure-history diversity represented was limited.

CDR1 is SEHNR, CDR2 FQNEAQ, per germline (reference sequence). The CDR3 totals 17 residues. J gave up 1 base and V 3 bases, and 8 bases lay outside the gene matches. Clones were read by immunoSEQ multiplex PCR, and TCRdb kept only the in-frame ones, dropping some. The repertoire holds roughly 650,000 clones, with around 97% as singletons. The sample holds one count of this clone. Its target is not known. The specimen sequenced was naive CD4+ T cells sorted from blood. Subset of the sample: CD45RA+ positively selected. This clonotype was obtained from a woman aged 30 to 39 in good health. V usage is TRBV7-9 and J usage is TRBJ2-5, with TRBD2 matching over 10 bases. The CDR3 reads CASSFFRTSGFQETQYF. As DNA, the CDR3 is TGTGCCAGCAGCTTTTTCAGGACTAGCGGTTTCCAAGAGACCCAGTACTTC.